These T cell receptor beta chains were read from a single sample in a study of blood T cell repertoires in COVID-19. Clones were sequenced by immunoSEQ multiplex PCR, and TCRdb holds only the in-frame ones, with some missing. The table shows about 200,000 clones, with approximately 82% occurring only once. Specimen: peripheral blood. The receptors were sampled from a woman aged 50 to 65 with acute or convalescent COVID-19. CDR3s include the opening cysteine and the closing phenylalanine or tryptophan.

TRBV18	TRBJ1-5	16	CASSPEDRGWDQPQHF
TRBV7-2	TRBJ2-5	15	CASSFTGTSGGAQYF
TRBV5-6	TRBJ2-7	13	CASSLGASYEQYF
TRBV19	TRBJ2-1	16	CASSSEVSVAYNEQFF
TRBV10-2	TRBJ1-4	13	CASSDEANEKLFF
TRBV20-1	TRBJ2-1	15	CSASRTSGPEFEQFF
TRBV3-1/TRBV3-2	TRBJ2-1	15	CASSPQGRGTDEQFF
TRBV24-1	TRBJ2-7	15	CATSGRTGDPVEQYF
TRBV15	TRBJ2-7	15	CATSRDRGQPYEQYF
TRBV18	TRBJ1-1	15	CASSPWDSMNTEAFF
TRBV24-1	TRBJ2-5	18	CATSDSPGTSGFQETQYF
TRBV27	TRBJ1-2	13	CASSPSSGYGYTF
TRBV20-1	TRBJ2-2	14	CSASFESYTGELFF
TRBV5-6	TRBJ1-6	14	CASSFGGDRDPLHF
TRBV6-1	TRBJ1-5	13	CASTGGGNQPQHF
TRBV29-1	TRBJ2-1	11	CSVEQRDEQFF
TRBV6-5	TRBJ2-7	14	CASSRTRSSYEQYF
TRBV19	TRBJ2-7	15	CASSLRDSPFYEQYF
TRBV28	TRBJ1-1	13	CASSLSDRGRAFF
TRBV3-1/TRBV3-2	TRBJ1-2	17	CASSHLGQGAGRAGYTF
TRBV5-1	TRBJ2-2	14	CASSSGLVAGELFF
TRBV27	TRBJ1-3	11	CATLSGNTIYF
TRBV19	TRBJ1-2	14	CTSSIGGRIPGYTF
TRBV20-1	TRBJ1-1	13	CSASRQGNTEAFF
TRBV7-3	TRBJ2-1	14	CASSPGLQNNEQFF
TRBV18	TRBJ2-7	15	CASSPGSGRTYEQYF
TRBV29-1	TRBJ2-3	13	CSVNSGGRDTQYF
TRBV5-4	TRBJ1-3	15	CASSLGATSGNTIYF
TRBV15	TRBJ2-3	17	CATSRDRLAGARDTQYF
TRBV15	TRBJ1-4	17	CATSRDPLRSANEKLFF
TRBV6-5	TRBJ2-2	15	CATHPGLVVTGELFF
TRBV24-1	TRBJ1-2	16	CATSESGTGVNYGYTF
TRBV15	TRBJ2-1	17	CATSRERLAGGHNEQFF
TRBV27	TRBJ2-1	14	CASSLRGFSNEQFF
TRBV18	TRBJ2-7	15	CASSSTGYSSYEQYF
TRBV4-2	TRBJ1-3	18	CASSQERRSGIRGNTIYF
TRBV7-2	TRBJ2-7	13	CASSPGGTYEQYF
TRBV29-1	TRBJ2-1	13	CSVEGTVYNEQFF
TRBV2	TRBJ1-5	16	CASSPDSPYSNQPQHF